Listed below are T cell receptor beta chains from one sample, sequenced in a study of shared clonotypes between healthy human individuals. The protocol was immunoSEQ multiplex PCR, while the TCRdb copy is restricted to in-frame clones and leaves out a portion. This sample yields 2,100,000 or so clones, of which approximately 95% are seen a single time; over 0.1% belongs to the top ten. Material for sequencing was naive CD4+ T cells sorted from blood. These receptor sequences come from a man aged 18 to 30 in good health. The CDR3 runs from the conserved cysteine through the conserved F or W. D genes are given only for firm matches. Rows give clone size only sometimes, using once, few, many, or a class for an expanded clone.

J,D,size,V,CDR3,DNA
TRBJ2-5,.,.,TRBV5-1,CASSAGQQETQYF,TGCGCCAGCAGCGCCGGGCAGCAAGAGACCCAGTACTTC
TRBJ1-2,TRBD1,.,TRBV9,CASSVGQGAWGYTF,TGTGCCAGCAGCGTAGGACAGGGGGCGTGGGGCTACACCTTC
TRBJ1-2,TRBD1,.,TRBV19,CASRVTGAIGGYTF,TGTGCCAGTAGGGTCACAGGGGCCATCGGTGGCTACACCTTC
TRBJ2-3,TRBD2,.,TRBV30,CAWSSGTSGFTDTQYF,TGTGCCTGGAGCTCAGGGACTAGCGGATTCACAGATACGCAGTATTTT
TRBJ2-1,TRBD2,.,TRBV7-9,CASSLSGGSSYNEQFF,TGTGCCAGCAGCTTATCCGGCGGGAGCTCCTACAATGAGCAGTTCTTC
TRBJ2-7,.,.,TRBV6-6,CASSGNGVPEQYF,TGTGCCAGCAGCGGGAACGGGGTACCGGAGCAGTACTTC
TRBJ1-3,.,.,TRBV9,CASSVDEASGNTIYF,TGTGCCAGCAGCGTAGATGAGGCCTCTGGAAACACCATATATTTT
TRBJ2-4,TRBD2,.,TRBV2,CAGLRETAKNIQYF,TGTGCCGGGTTGCGGGAGACGGCCAAAAACATTCAGTACTTC
TRBJ2-4,.,.,TRBV21-1,CASWETGIAKNIQYF,TGTGCCAGCTGGGAGACAGGTATAGCCAAAAACATTCAGTACTTC
TRBJ2-3,TRBD1,.,TRBV2,CASRATGVSTDTQYF,TGTGCCAGCAGGGCAACAGGGGTAAGCACAGATACGCAGTATTTT
TRBJ2-7,TRBD2,.,TRBV25-1,CASSDSTSGGIYEQYF,TGTGCCAGCAGTGATTCTACTAGCGGGGGGATCTACGAGCAGTACTTC
TRBJ1-2,.,.,TRBV2,CASRPGTVGYTF,TGTGCCAGCAGACCGGGGACGGTTGGCTACACCTTC
TRBJ2-7,.,.,TRBV28,CASTLGGAGSYEQYF,TGTGCCAGCACCTTAGGGGGGGCAGGATCCTACGAGCAGTACTTC
TRBJ2-7,.,.,TRBV7-6,CASSLGVFGSVEQYF,TGTGCCAGCAGCTTAGGAGTATTTGGGTCTGTCGAGCAGTACTTC
TRBJ2-1,TRBD2,.,TRBV10-3,CAISASGGTYNEQFF,TGTGCCATCAGTGCCAGCGGGGGAACCTACAATGAGCAGTTCTTC
TRBJ1-6,.,.,TRBV27,CASTRGDSPLHF,TGTGCCAGCACCCGGGGGGATTCACCCCTCCACTTT
TRBJ2-1,.,.,TRBV7-9,CASSLPGNEQFF,TGTGCCAGCAGCTTACCGGGCAATGAGCAGTTCTTC
TRBJ2-2,TRBD1,.,TRBV7-8,CASSHGTADTGELFF,TGTGCCAGCAGCCACGGGACAGCTGACACCGGGGAGCTGTTTTTT
TRBJ2-3,.,.,TRBV18,CASSSRDTDTQYF,TGTGCCAGCTCTAGCAGGGACACAGATACGCAGTATTTT
TRBJ2-2,.,.,TRBV11-2,CASSPNSGELFF,TGTGCCAGCAGCCCCAACAGCGGGGAGCTGTTTTTT
TRBJ1-5,.,once,TRBV6-1,CASSERGGGGGLMSNQPQHF,TGTGCCAGCAGTGAACGGGGTGGTGGAGGGGGACTCATGAGCAATCAGCCCCAGCATTTT
TRBJ2-2,TRBD1,.,TRBV10-3,CAISPGQGGSRELFF,TGTGCCATCAGTCCGGGACAGGGGGGATCTAGGGAGCTGTTTTTT
TRBJ2-3,TRBD2,.,TRBV4-1,CASSHPGLAGSDTQYF,TGCGCCAGCAGCCATCCCGGACTAGCCGGTTCAGATACGCAGTATTTT
TRBJ1-1,.,.,TRBV6-1,CASSEEWGTNTEAFF,TGTGCCAGCAGTGAGGAATGGGGCACGAACACTGAAGCTTTCTTT
TRBJ2-7,.,.,TRBV7-9,CASSPLGQAYEQYF,TGTGCCAGCAGCCCCCTGGGACAAGCCTACGAGCAGTACTTC
TRBJ2-7,.,.,TRBV28,CASSPRGASSYEQYF,TGTGCCAGCAGTCCACGAGGGGCTAGCTCCTACGAGCAGTACTTC
TRBJ1-1,.,.,TRBV7-6,CASSSGGARNTEAFF,TGTGCCAGCAGCTCGGGTGGTGCGCGGAACACTGAAGCTTTCTTT
TRBJ1-2,.,once,TRBV29-1,CSVEDGARYGYTF,TGCAGCGTTGAAGATGGGGCCCGGTATGGCTACACCTTC
TRBJ2-3,TRBD2,once,TRBV10-3,CAISESRGLAGTDTQYF,TGTGCCATCAGTGAGTCGAGGGGACTAGCCGGCACAGATACGCAGTATTTT
TRBJ2-1,.,once,TRBV4-1,CASSQTRDTNEQFF,TGCGCCAGCAGCCAGACCCGGGACACCAATGAGCAGTTCTTC
TRBJ2-5,.,.,TRBV5-1,CASSFRGQETQYF,TGCGCCAGCAGCTTCAGGGGCCAAGAGACCCAGTACTTC
TRBJ2-7,TRBD2,.,TRBV27,CASRAPGTRAYEQYF,TGTGCCAGCAGGGCGCCCGGGACTAGAGCCTACGAGCAGTACTTC
TRBJ1-1,.,.,TRBV16,CASSQGRAANTEAFF,TGTGCCAGCAGCCAAGGCAGGGCAGCTAACACTGAAGCTTTCTTT
TRBJ2-7,TRBD2,.,TRBV30,CAWSIGGRDEQYF,TGTGCCTGGAGTATAGGAGGGAGGGACGAGCAGTACTTC
TRBJ2-2,.,.,TRBV11-2,CASSFTWHSGELFF,TGTGCCAGCAGCTTTACGTGGCACAGCGGGGAGCTGTTTTTT
TRBJ1-2,.,.,TRBV7-9,CASSLEGPPNGYTF,TGTGCCAGCAGCTTGGAGGGGCCTCCTAATGGCTACACCTTC
TRBJ2-7,.,.,TRBV7-2,CASSLNQRGSAYEQYF,TGTGCCAGCAGCTTAAATCAACGGGGTTCAGCCTACGAGCAGTACTTC
TRBJ1-1,.,.,TRBV30,CAWSVGQNTEAFF,TGTGCCTGGAGTGTCGGTCAAAACACTGAAGCTTTCTTT
TRBJ2-7,.,once,TRBV30,CAWRPDSRSYEQYF,TGTGCCTGGAGACCGGACAGCCGATCCTACGAGCAGTACTTC
TRBJ1-5,TRBD1,.,TRBV7-8,CASSQGQDSNQPQHF,TGTGCCAGCAGTCAAGGACAGGATAGCAATCAGCCCCAGCATTTT
TRBJ2-5,.,.,TRBV6-5,CASSWGRDWEETQYF,TGTGCCAGCAGTTGGGGCAGGGACTGGGAAGAGACCCAGTACTTC
TRBJ2-1,TRBD2,.,TRBV6-6,CASAWTSGNNEQFF,TGTGCCAGCGCCTGGACTAGCGGGAACAACGAGCAGTTCTTC
TRBJ1-3,.,.,TRBV2,CASGHSTGNTIYF,TGTGCCAGCGGGCACAGTACTGGAAACACCATATATTTT
TRBJ2-7,TRBD1,.,TRBV19,CASSRQGSSYEQYF,TGTGCCAGTTCTCGACAGGGGAGCTCCTACGAGCAGTACTTC
TRBJ2-2,.,once,TRBV9,CASSLGRDGELFF,TGTGCCAGCAGCCTAGGGCGGGACGGGGAGCTGTTTTTT
TRBJ2-1,TRBD2,.,TRBV11-2,CASSSIAGLTYNEQFF,TGTGCCAGCAGCTCAATAGCGGGGCTCACCTACAATGAGCAGTTCTTC
TRBJ1-2,.,.,TRBV10-3,CAISPDSSYGYTF,TGTGCCATCAGCCCGGACAGTAGCTATGGCTACACCTTC
TRBJ2-7,.,.,TRBV5-1,CASSLASGYVYEQYF,TGCGCCAGCAGCTTGGCCTCGGGATACGTCTACGAGCAGTACTTC